The 19 T cell receptor beta chains below come from one sample, sequenced in a study of T cells after yellow fever vaccination. TCRdb redid the calling of the 5' RACE reads with MiXCR, one entry per CDR3 protein. The data contain about 320,000 distinct CDR3 sequences, roughly 10% of them singletons. The sequencing used CD4+ T cells sorted from PBMCs, collected 45 days after the yellow fever booster vaccination. These receptors were taken from a man aged 18 to 29 who received the YFV17D yellow fever vaccine.

This clonotype was seen a handful of times. The chain couples TRBV29-1 to TRBJ2-2; D perhaps matches TRBD1 (5 bases). Germline CDR1 SQVTM, CDR2 ANQGSEA. This CDR3 region has 15 residues. Trimming cost V 6 bases and J 0 bases, with 14 bases left between them. In nucleotides, the CDR3 is TGCAGCGTCCGCATGGGCAGGGCGAACACCGGGGAGCTGTTTTTT. Its translation: CSVRMGRANTGELFF.

This clonotype was detected many times. V usage is TRBV2 and J usage is TRBJ2-7; 10 nucleotides line up with TRBD2. J was trimmed by 7 bases and V by 8 bases; bases with no gene match: 17. The V gene's germline CDR1 is SNHLY and CDR2 FYNNEI. The CDR3 length is 16 residues. CDR3 in amino acids: CASFGVGLAATIEQYV. The CDR3 DNA is TGTGCCAGCTTTGGCGTCGGACTAGCGGCGACTATAGAGCAGTACGTC.

This clonotype was seen at least ten times. The chain recombines TRBV5-1 with TRBJ1-5, with a tentative D call TRBD1 (5 bases). The germline V gene has CDR1 SGHRS and CDR2 YFSETQ. This CDR3 comprises 18 residues. V lost 3 bases and J 3 bases, leaving 22 bases between the germline ends. This CDR3 reads CASSWAAWGEYPNQPQHF. CDR3 DNA sequence: TGCGCCAGCAGCTGGGCCGCGTGGGGGGAGTATCCCAATCAGCCCCAGCATTTT.

On this clonotype itself: A read error may be the cause here, since a much bigger clone is one base away. The chain has TRBV5-1 and TRBJ1-2; D is undetermined. Germline V gene lookup returns CDR1 SGHRS and CDR2 YFSETQ. This CDR3 has 13 residues. The CDR3 here is CASSLATNSGYTF. Written as DNA, the CDR3 is TGCGCCAGCAGCTTGGCCACTAACTCTGGCTACACCTTC.

The gene calls are TRBV5-1 and TRBJ1-1; D unresolved. Germline V gene lookup returns CDR1 SGHRS and CDR2 YFSETQ. The germline V and J ends were trimmed by 0 bases and 4 bases, with 10 bases remaining between them. The CDR3 loop spans 14 amino acids. CDR3 nucleotide sequence: TGCGCCAGCAGCTTGGTAGGTGAGGCCACTGAAGCTTTCTTT. Translated: CASSLVGEATEAFF.

This sequence joins TRBV6-6 and TRBJ2-1; D might be TRBD1 or TRBD2, each matching 5 bases. CDR3 length: 15 residues. CDR1 MNHNY and CDR2 SVGAGI come from the germline V gene (reference sequence). V dropped 5 bases and J dropped 5 bases, with 16 bases sitting between them. The CDR3 here is CASSGGPRDHNEQFF. The CDR3 coding sequence is TGTGCCAGCAGTGGGGGACCCCGGGACCACAATGAGCAGTTCTTC.

The chain uses TRBV7-9 and TRBJ1-1, with D possibly matching TRBD1 (5 bases). The CDR3 is made up of 13 amino acids. V was clipped by 6 bases and J by 7 bases, with 15 bases between them. Germline V gene data show CDR1 as SEHNR and CDR2 as FQNEAQ (reference sequence). The CDR3 region is CASRPREENEAFF. CDR3 nucleotide sequence: TGTGCCAGCAGACCCAGGGAGGAAAATGAAGCTTTCTTT.

This clonotype was counted a few times. The chain combines TRBV7-2 with TRBJ2-5; no firm D call. The CDR3 length is 14 residues. CDR1 SGHTA and CDR2 FQGNSA come from the germline V gene. Trimming removed 1 base at V and 7 bases at J, with 13 bases between. The CDR3 reads CASSLGLFPGTQYF. In nucleotides, the CDR3 is TGTGCCAGCAGCTTAGGACTGTTTCCAGGGACCCAGTACTTC.

A few counts support this clonotype. The CDR3 nucleotides read TGTGCCAGCAGTCCCTTCGCGGGGGACCAGTACTTC. Translating it yields CASSPFAGDQYF. The genes are TRBV6-2 or TRBV6-3 and TRBJ2-5; TRBD2 matches at 7 bases. The V segment lost 5 bases and the J segment 10 bases; nucleotides outside the gene matches: 7. This CDR3 comprises 12 residues. Germline CDR1 and CDR2: MNHEY and SVGEGT.

The rearrangement uses TRBV5-1 and TRBJ1-4; 7 nucleotides line up with TRBD1. The junction had 9 bases not matched to a gene; V was cut back by 4 bases and J by 6 bases. CDR1 and CDR2 (germline): SGHRS, YFSETQ. The CDR3 consists of 15 residues. The DNA of the CDR3 is TGCGCCAGCAGCCTACCGACAGGGACGGATGAAAAACTGTTTTTT. It translates to CASSLPTGTDEKLFF.

The V gene is TRBV6-1, the J gene TRBJ1-2, with TRBD1 matching 10 bases. The CDR3 is made up of 16 amino acids. Trimming cost V 10 bases and J 4 bases; bases outside gene matches: 15. CDR1 is MNHNS and CDR2 is SASEGT in the germline V gene. CDR3 amino acids: CATQSVPGQGTYGYTF. The CDR3, as DNA: TGTGCCACCCAATCCGTGCCGGGACAGGGGACCTATGGCTACACCTTC.

The chain carries TRBV10-3 and TRBJ2-1; D unclear. The CDR3 totals 15 residues. Looked up from germline, CDR1 is ENHRY and CDR2 is SYGVKD. V dropped 4 bases and J dropped 0 bases, with 10 bases sitting between them. The CDR3 reads CAISVTAGSYNEQFF. CDR3 DNA sequence: TGTGCCATCAGTGTTACAGCCGGCTCCTACAATGAGCAGTTCTTC.

This clonotype was observed many times. This chain connects TRBV4-1 to TRBJ1-2; maybe TRBD1 (6 bases). CDR1 and CDR2 (germline): MGHRA, YSYEKL. The CDR3 sequence is 16 residues long. V lost 0 bases, J lost 4 bases, and 15 bases lay in between. In nucleotides, the CDR3 is TGCGCCAGCAGCCAAGATCCCGGGGGGCTCGGCTATGGCTACACCTTC. This encodes CASSQDPGGLGYGYTF.

Only a few counts were recorded for this clonotype. In DNA, the CDR3 is TGTGCCAGCAGCTCGCCGCGACAGAACACCGGGGAGCTGTTTTTT. The encoded protein is CASSSPRQNTGELFF. The chain recombines TRBV7-8 with TRBJ2-2; no firm D call. The germline V and J ends were trimmed by 4 bases and 1 base, with 10 bases remaining between them. The CDR3 spans 15 residues. Per the germline V gene, CDR1 is SGHVS and CDR2 is FQNEAQ.

The chain employs TRBV20-1 and TRBJ2-4; TRBD2 matches 7 bases. The CDR3 length is 16 residues. The germline CDR1 and CDR2 sequences are DFQATT and SNEGSKA (reference sequence). V shed 5 bases, J shed 1 base, and the junction held 11 bases outside the gene matches. CDR3 DNA: TGCAGTGCTCCCTCTAGAGGGCGGGGGGCCAAAAACATTCAGTACTTC. Amino acid sequence: CSAPSRGRGAKNIQYF.

The V gene is TRBV24-1, the J gene TRBJ2-2; 12 positions agree with TRBD1. The germline gives CDR1 KGHDR, CDR2 SFDVKD. V lost 5 bases and J lost 5; bases outside the gene matches: 8. This CDR3 comprises 17 residues. CDR3 protein: CATSGDRDRGQTGELFF. CDR3 DNA: TGTGCCACCAGTGGGGACAGGGACAGGGGGCAAACCGGGGAGCTGTTTTTT.

The rearrangement joins TRBV5-6 to TRBJ2-2; TRBD1 matches at 7 bases. The CDR3 has 16 amino acids. Germline trimming cut 2 bases from V and 4 bases from J; bases unmatched to any gene: 8. The germline V gene has CDR1 SGHDT and CDR2 YYEEEE. The CDR3 region has the DNA TGTGCCAGCAGCTTAAGCGCAGGGGGTGGCACCGGGGAGCTGTTTTTT. It encodes CASSLSAGGGTGELFF.

The table lists this clonotype with a few counts. V gene TRBV5-1 combines with J gene TRBJ2-7, with D perhaps TRBD2 (5 bases). CDR1 and CDR2 from the germline V gene are SGHRS and YFSETQ. The CDR3 is 15 residues long. Between the trimmed V and J ends, which lost 0 bases and 6 bases, there was a span of 16 bases. CDR3 coding DNA: TGCGCCAGCAGCTTGGGTAGAGTGTTGAGCGGCGAGCAGTACTTC. The encoded protein is CASSLGRVLSGEQYF.

In this sample, this clonotype turned up a few times. The genes are TRBV6-2 or TRBV6-3 and TRBJ1-5; no reliable D call. Deletions cut 7 bases from V and 6 bases from J, with 16 bases between. Per the germline V gene, CDR1 is MNHEY and CDR2 is SVGEGT. This CDR3 has 14 amino acids. CDR3 loop: CASMRVGSGQPQHF. The CDR3 DNA sequence: TGTGCCAGCATGCGTGTAGGTAGTGGTCAGCCCCAGCATTTT.